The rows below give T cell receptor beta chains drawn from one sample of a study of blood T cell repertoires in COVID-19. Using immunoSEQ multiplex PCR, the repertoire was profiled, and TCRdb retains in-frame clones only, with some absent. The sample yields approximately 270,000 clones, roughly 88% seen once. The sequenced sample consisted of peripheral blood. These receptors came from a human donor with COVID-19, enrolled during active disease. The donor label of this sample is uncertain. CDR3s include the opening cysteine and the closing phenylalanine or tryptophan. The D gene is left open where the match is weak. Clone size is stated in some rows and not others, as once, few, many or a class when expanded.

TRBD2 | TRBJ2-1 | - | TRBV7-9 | TGTGCCAGCAGCGATGCCGCGGGGGCCTACAATGAGCAGTTCTTC | CASSDAAGAYNEQFF
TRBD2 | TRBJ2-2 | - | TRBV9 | TGTGCCAGCAGCCCGAGCGGGAAAGGGTATGACGGGGAGCTGTTTTTT | CASSPSGKGYDGELFF
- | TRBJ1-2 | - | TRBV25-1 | TGTGCCAGCAGTGGGGGGCATTTCTATGGCTACACCTTC | CASSGGHFYGYTF
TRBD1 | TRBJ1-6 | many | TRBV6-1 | TGTGCCAGCAGTGAACCGGGACAGGGTATGGGACCCCTCCACTTT | CASSEPGQGMGPLHF
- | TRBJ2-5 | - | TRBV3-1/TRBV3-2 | TGTGCCAGCAGCCAAGATACTTTTCCGGGGGGCTGGTACTTC | CASSQDTFPGGWYF
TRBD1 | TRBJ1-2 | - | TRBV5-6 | TGTGCCAGCAGCCAGGCGCCGCACAGGGGCGGCTACACCTTC | CASSQAPHRGGYTF
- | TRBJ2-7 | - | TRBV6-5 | TGTGCCAGCTCGACAAACAGGGTTGTCGAGCAGTACTTC | CASSTNRVVEQYF
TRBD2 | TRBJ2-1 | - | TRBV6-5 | TGTGCCAGCAGGGGACTAGCCCGCCATGAGCAGTTCTTC | CASRGLARHEQFF
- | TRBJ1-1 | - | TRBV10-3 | TGTGCCACCCAGGTGGGTACTGATTCAAGAGCTTTCTTT | CATQVGTDSRAFF
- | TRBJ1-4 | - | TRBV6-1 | TGTGCCAGCAGTGATCCCAGGTTTCAGGGAGGGAATGAAAAACTGTTTTTT | CASSDPRFQGGNEKLFF
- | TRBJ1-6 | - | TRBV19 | TGTGCCAGTAGTGACCAGGCCTCCTATAATTCACCCCTCCACTTT | CASSDQASYNSPLHF
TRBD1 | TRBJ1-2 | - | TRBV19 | TGTGCCAGTAGTATGATTCGGCAGGACAGGGGAAAGGGCTACACCTTC | CASSMIRQDRGKGYTF
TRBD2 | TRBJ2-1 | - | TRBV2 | TGTGCCAGCAGTGGATCCAGCGGGAGGGTCAATGAGCAGTTCTTC | CASSGSSGRVNEQFF
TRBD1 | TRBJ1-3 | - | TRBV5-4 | TGTGCCAGCAGCCCCCGGACAGGGGGCGTTTTAGATTTT | CASSPRTGGVLDF
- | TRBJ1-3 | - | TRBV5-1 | TGCGCCAGCAGCCCCGGAGAGGCTGGAAACACCATATATTTT | CASSPGEAGNTIYF
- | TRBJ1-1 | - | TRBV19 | TGTGCCAGTAGTATAGATCCGGGCGGGGGCCGAGCTTTCTTT | CASSIDPGGGRAFF
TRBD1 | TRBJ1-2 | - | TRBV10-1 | TGCGCCAGCAGTGACCCGGGACAGGGGGTTGCTGGCTACACCTTC | CASSDPGQGVAGYTF
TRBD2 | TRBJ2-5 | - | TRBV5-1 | TGCGCCAGCAGCTTGGGGGGTTCGGCGGGAGGCGAGACCCAGTACTTC | CASSLGGSAGGETQYF
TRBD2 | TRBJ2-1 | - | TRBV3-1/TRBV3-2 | TGTGCCAGCAGCCCTAGCGGTAATGGGCAGTTCTTC | CASSPSGNGQFF
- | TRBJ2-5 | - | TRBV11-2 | TGTGCCAGCAGCGCTAACCCTAGCGAAAGAGGGACCCAGTACTTC | CASSANPSERGTQYF
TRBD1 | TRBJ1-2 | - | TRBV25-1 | TGTGCCAGCAGTAGAGAGACAGGGAGCTTTAACTATGGCTACACCTTC | CASSRETGSFNYGYTF
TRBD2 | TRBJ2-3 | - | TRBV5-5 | TGTGCCAGCAGCTTGGGACTAGCTCCAGATACGCAGTATTTT | CASSLGLAPDTQYF
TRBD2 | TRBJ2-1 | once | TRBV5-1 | TGCGCCACCCGGGAGGCGAACTCCTACAATGAGCAGTTCTTC | CATREANSYNEQFF
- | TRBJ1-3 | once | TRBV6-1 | TGTGCCAGCAGTGAAGTAGCAACTGGAAACACCATATATTTT | CASSEVATGNTIYF
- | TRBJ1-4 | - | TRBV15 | TGTGCCACCAGCAGAGATCTGAGTGAAAAACTGTTTTTT | CATSRDLSEKLFF
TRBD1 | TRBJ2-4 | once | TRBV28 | TGTGCCAGCAGTTTATCACAGGGGGCTAGGGAGAGAAACATTCAGTACTTC | CASSLSQGARERNIQYF
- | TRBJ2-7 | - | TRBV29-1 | TGCAGCGTTGAAGATCGGAGCAGGGGAAACGAGCAGTACTTC | CSVEDRSRGNEQYF
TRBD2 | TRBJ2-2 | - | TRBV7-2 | TGTGCCAGCAGCCTGGGACTAGCGGGGGCCGCGAACACCGGGGAGCTGTTTTTT | CASSLGLAGAANTGELFF
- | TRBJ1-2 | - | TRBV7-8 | TGTGCCAGCAGCATCAGAGAGGACTATGGCTACACCTTC | CASSIREDYGYTF
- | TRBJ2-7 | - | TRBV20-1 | TGCAGTGCTAGACGCGCGGACGAGCAGTACTTC | CSARRADEQYF
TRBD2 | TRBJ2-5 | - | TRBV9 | TGTGCCAGCAGCAGACTAGCGGGAGTAGAGACCCAGTACTTC | CASSRLAGVETQYF
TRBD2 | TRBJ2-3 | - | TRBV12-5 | TGTGCTAGTGGTTTGGGGGCTAGCGGGAGCCCAGATACGCAGTATTTT | CASGLGASGSPDTQYF
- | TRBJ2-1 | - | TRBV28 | TGTGCCAGCCGAGCGTTCTCCGTAAACAATGAGCAGTTCTTC | CASRAFSVNNEQFF
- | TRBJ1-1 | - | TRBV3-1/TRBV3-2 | TGTGCCAGCAGGTTACAGGGATACGACACTGAAGCTTTCTTT | CASRLQGYDTEAFF
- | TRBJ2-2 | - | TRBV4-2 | TGTGCCAGCAGCCAAGATACTCGCGCTTCGAACACCGGGGAGCTGTTTTTT | CASSQDTRASNTGELFF
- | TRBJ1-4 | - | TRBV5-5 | TGTGCCAGCAGCTTTGATGAGGGATGGAATGAAAAACTGTTTTTT | CASSFDEGWNEKLFF
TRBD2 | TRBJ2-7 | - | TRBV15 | TGTGCCACCAGCAGAGAGAGGATGGGACTAGCCGCCTACGAGCAGTACTTC | CATSRERMGLAAYEQYF
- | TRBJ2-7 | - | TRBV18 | TGTGCCAGCTCACCAGGCAGGGCAACCTACGAGCAGTACTTC | CASSPGRATYEQYF
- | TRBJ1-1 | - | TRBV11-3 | TGTGCCAGCAGCTCCCACTTGAACACTGAAGCTTTCTTT | CASSSHLNTEAFF
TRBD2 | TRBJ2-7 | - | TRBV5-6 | TGTGCCAGCAGCCAGACTAGCGGGGTCTACGAGCAGTACTTC | CASSQTSGVYEQYF
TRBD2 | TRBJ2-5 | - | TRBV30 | TGTGCCTGGAGCTTTCCGACTAGCGGGAGGGCCCGAGGGGAGACCCAGTACTTC | CAWSFPTSGRARGETQYF
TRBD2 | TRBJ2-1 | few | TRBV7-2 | TGTGCCAGCAGCTTAGTTTCGGCGGGAGCATTAAATGAGCAGTTCTTC | CASSLVSAGALNEQFF
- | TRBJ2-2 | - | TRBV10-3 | TGTGCCATCAGTGAGGGGCAGCACACCGGGGAGCTGTTTTTT | CAISEGQHTGELFF
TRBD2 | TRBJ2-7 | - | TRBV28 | TGTGCCAGCACCGATCAACGCAGCGGGAGAAAGTACTTC | CASTDQRSGRKYF
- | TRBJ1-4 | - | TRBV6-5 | TGTGCCAGCAGATCAACCGGAGCTCGAGGTGAAAAACTGTTTTTT | CASRSTGARGEKLFF
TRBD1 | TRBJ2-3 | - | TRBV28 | TGTGCCAGCAGGGCCGACAGGGGGATCATAGATACGCAGTATTTT | CASRADRGIIDTQYF
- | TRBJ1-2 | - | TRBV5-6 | TGTGCCAGCAGCTCGGGTGTCCTGATCTATGGCTACACCTTC | CASSSGVLIYGYTF
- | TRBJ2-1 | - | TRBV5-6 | TGTGCCAGCAGCCCGACCGGCAGGGGCTACGGGCAGTTCTTC | CASSPTGRGYGQFF
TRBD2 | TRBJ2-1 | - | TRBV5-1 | TGCGCCAGCAGCCCGGTGCGCCTAGCGGGAGTAAGTGAGCAGTTCTTC | CASSPVRLAGVSEQFF
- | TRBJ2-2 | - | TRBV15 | TGTGCCACCAGCAGGGACTCGAACACCGGGGAGCTGTTTTTT | CATSRDSNTGELFF
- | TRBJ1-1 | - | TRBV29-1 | TGCAGTATAACCAGGGGAGTCACTGAAGCTTTCTTT | CSITRGVTEAFF
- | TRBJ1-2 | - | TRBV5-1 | TGCGCCAGCAGCTTGGACGGAGCTAACTATGGCTACACCTTC | CASSLDGANYGYTF
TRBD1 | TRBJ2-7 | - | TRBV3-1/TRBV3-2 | TGTGCCAGCAGCCAAGTGGGGTTAGGAGGGACAGGGGGCAGAGAGCAGTACTTC | CASSQVGLGGTGGREQYF
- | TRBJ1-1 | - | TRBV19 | TGTGCCAGTAGTTCCCGGGGACTTTCTCTCATGAACACTGAAGCTTTCTTT | CASSSRGLSLMNTEAFF
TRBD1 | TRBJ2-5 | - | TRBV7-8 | TGTGCCAGCAGCTGGACAGGGTACGAGACCCAGTACTTC | CASSWTGYETQYF